This T cell receptor beta chain was observed in a study of brain T cells in children with intractable seizures. Points from the study as a whole: Absence of clones before surgery may stem from lower sequencing depth.

Profiling relied on immunoSEQ multiplex PCR, and the TCRdb table lists in-frame clones only, not all of them. The sample has 100,000 to 120,000 clones, approximately 94% seen once. Patients received at least one anti-epileptic drug before surgery. About this clone itself: Its antigen remains unidentified.

This sample comprised peripheral blood, obtained at surgery. This TCR came from a boy younger than two with hemimegalencephaly and intractable seizures.

The CDR3: CASSHGQGGTDTQYF. CDR3 sequence (DNA): TGTGCCAGCAGCCACGGACAGGGGGGCACAGATACGCAGTATTTT. The chain combines TRBV14 with TRBJ2-3, with TRBD1 identical over 10 bases. The trim removed 3 bases at V and 1 base at J, leaving 1 base unmatched. Germline values: CDR1 SGHDN, CDR2 FVKESK. The CDR3 is 15 residues long.